One T cell receptor (beta chain) is described in this entry. Its antigen remains unidentified. Only in-frame clones appear in the TCRdb table, and some are missing; sequencing was by immunoSEQ multiplex PCR. The sample carries approximately 3,700 clones, 87% recorded once. The data derive from a study of immune evolution from preneoplasia to lung adenocarcinoma. In the study overall: HLA loss of heterozygosity: roughly 6.4% AIS, about 15% MIA, approximately 35% ADC, none AAH. General study points: Normal lung had the highest top T cell clone frequencies.

The CDR3 is made up of 13 amino acids. CDR1 and CDR2 from the germline V gene are MNHEY and SMNVEV (reference sequence). V trimming: 7 bases; J trimming: 5 bases; junction bases outside the gene matches: 8. The chain uses TRBV27 and TRBJ2-7; 7 bases line up with TRBD2. Material for sequencing was FFPE minimally invasive lung adenocarcinoma tissue. This clonotype was obtained from a donor at least 70 years old with lung adenocarcinoma. CDR3 in amino acids: CASKGLVVHEQYF. The CDR3 DNA sequence: TGTGCCAGCAAAGGACTAGTTGTCCACGAGCAGTACTTC.